This T cell receptor beta chain was identified in a study of blood T cells in healthy people across ages. Each donor gave around 9.3 milliliters of peripheral blood. Comment on this clonotype: What it binds is unknown.

Study-level points and caveats: Per million T cells, TCR beta diversity dropped roughly linearly as age increased. Donors of long life had a larger count of naive CD4+ cells and greater diversity than aged donors.

Using a J-beta primer mix together with a sample-barcoded 5' primer, a second PCR was run for about 7 to 12 cycles. The authors tagged each cDNA molecule using a template-switch adaptor with 12 random nucleotides. TCRdb re-called the 5' RACE reads with MiXCR, one entry per CDR3 protein. The data contain around 940,000 distinct CDR3 sequences, roughly 51% of them singletons. The germline gives CDR1 DFQATT, CDR2 SNEGSKA (reference sequence). Trimming shortened V by 0 bases and J by 3 bases, and 12 bases separated the two germline ends. This CDR3 has 15 amino acids. The origin of this receptor is a woman aged 60-70 years in good health. The chain links TRBV20-1 to TRBJ2-1, with D unclear. Sequences were obtained from blood. CDR3 nucleotides: TGCAGTGCTAGAGAGGAACGGGCCGGCTACAATGAGCAGTTCTTC. Translated, it gives CSAREERAGYNEQFF.